This is a list of T cell receptor beta chains from one sample in a study of blood T cell repertoires in COVID-19. This table comes from immunoSEQ multiplex PCR, and its TCRdb copy is limited to in-frame clones, with some not included. The sample contains 150,000 to 190,000 clones, roughly nine tenths of which appear only once. The sample comprised peripheral blood. These receptors all stem from a woman in her forties with acute or convalescent COVID-19. Each CDR3 is given with its conserved first and last residue. Each record gives: CDR3 length, J gene, clone size, D gene, V gene, CDR3 protein, CDR3 DNA. D genes are given only for firm matches. Size is stated for part of the rows, as once, few or many counts, or as a class when the clone is expanded.

>17|TRBJ2-1|.|TRBD2|TRBV6-2/TRBV6-3
CASSSPGLAGSGNEQFF
TGTGCCAGCAGTTCTCCGGGACTAGCGGGAAGCGGGAATGAGCAGTTCTTC
>13|TRBJ2-6|.|.|TRBV29-1
CSVAPSGANVLTF
TGCAGCGTGGCCCCTTCTGGGGCCAACGTCCTGACTTTC
>15|TRBJ1-6|.|.|TRBV6-5
CASSLWSSYNSPLHF
TGTGCCAGCAGTCTATGGAGCTCCTATAATTCACCCCTCCACTTT
>19|TRBJ1-5|.|TRBD1|TRBV7-2
CASSLDAGAVGTGSRPQHF
TGTGCCAGCAGCTTAGACGCGGGCGCGGTGGGGACAGGAAGCCGGCCCCAGCATTTT
>15|TRBJ2-7|.|TRBD1|TRBV6-6
CASSAHGQGSYEQYF
TGTGCCAGCAGCGCCCACGGACAGGGCTCCTACGAGCAGTACTTC
>16|TRBJ1-5|once|.|TRBV7-8
CASSTADRYSNQPQHF
TGTGCCAGCAGCACCGCAGACAGATATAGCAATCAGCCCCAGCATTTT
>14|TRBJ2-1|.|TRBD1|TRBV29-1
CSVGDRVSYNEQFF
TGCAGCGTTGGTGACAGGGTAAGCTACAATGAGCAGTTCTTC
>15|TRBJ2-3|.|TRBD2|TRBV7-9
CASSSLLAGADTQYF
TGTGCCAGCAGCAGCTTACTAGCGGGGGCAGATACGCAGTATTTT
>13|TRBJ2-7|.|TRBD2|TRBV28
CASSSGGFYEQYF
TGTGCCAGCAGTAGCGGGGGTTTCTACGAGCAGTACTTC
>15|TRBJ1-5|.|.|TRBV25-1
CASRSTGFSNQPQHF
TGTGCCAGCAGGTCGACAGGCTTTTCCAATCAGCCCCAGCATTTT
>15|TRBJ2-7|.|TRBD2|TRBV7-9
CASSFGSGGNYEQYF
TGTGCCAGCAGCTTTGGCAGCGGGGGTAACTACGAGCAGTACTTC
>12|TRBJ2-1|.|.|TRBV11-1
CASSPNLDEQFF
TGTGCCAGCAGCCCAAACTTGGATGAGCAGTTCTTC
>13|TRBJ2-7|.|TRBD1|TRBV20-1
CSASDRVRYEQYF
TGCAGTGCTAGTGACAGGGTTAGGTACGAGCAGTACTTC
>15|TRBJ1-2|.|TRBD1|TRBV28
CASSPSGTGLDGYTF
TGTGCCAGCAGCCCCAGTGGGACAGGGCTTGATGGCTACACCTTC
>17|TRBJ2-7|.|TRBD2|TRBV6-1
CASSERLAGGPSYEQYF
TGTGCCAGCAGTGAACGATTAGCGGGGGGGCCATCCTACGAGCAGTACTTC
>14|TRBJ2-7|.|.|TRBV2
CASRSRTATYEQYF
TGTGCCAGCAGATCACGGACTGCCACCTACGAGCAGTACTTC
>15|TRBJ2-7|.|.|TRBV15
CATSREAWGGYEQYF
TGTGCCACCAGCAGAGAAGCGTGGGGCGGCTACGAGCAGTACTTC
>15|TRBJ2-7|.|.|TRBV19
CASSIIAGEPVEQYF
TGTGCCAGTAGTATCATCGCAGGTGAACCGGTCGAGCAGTACTTC
>14|TRBJ2-5|once|.|TRBV30
CAWSVGGQEETQYF
TGTGCCTGGAGTGTTGGGGGACAAGAAGAGACCCAGTACTTC
>14|TRBJ2-2|.|.|TRBV7-2
CASSLVPSTGELFF
TGTGCCAGCAGCCTAGTTCCCAGCACCGGGGAGCTGTTTTTT
>14|TRBJ1-1|.|.|TRBV7-2
CASSLARLNTEAFF
TGTGCCAGCAGCTTAGCCAGGTTGAACACTGAAGCTTTCTTT
>18|TRBJ2-6|.|.|TRBV28
CASSRIQGISSGANVLTF
TGTGCCAGCAGCCGTATTCAGGGCATAAGTTCTGGGGCCAACGTCCTGACTTTC
>16|TRBJ2-3|.|TRBD1|TRBV5-1
CASSLGGTGRSDTQYF
TGCGCCAGCAGCTTGGGAGGGACAGGGAGGTCAGATACGCAGTATTTT
>15|TRBJ2-5|.|TRBD1|TRBV5-5
CASSLGGQEGETQYF
TGTGCCAGCAGCTTGGGGGGACAGGAGGGAGAGACCCAGTACTTC
>15|TRBJ2-7|.|TRBD1|TRBV29-1
CSVEGNPGGNYEQYF
TGCAGCGTTGAAGGCAACCCAGGGGGCAATTACGAGCAGTACTTC
>17|TRBJ1-4|.|TRBD1|TRBV7-2
CASSHVPGQAHEEKLFF
TGTGCCAGCAGCCACGTCCCGGGACAGGCACATGAAGAAAAACTGTTTTTT
>16|TRBJ2-1|.|.|TRBV11-3
CASSLEGGPVNNEQFF
TGTGCCAGCAGCTTAGAAGGCGGTCCGGTCAACAATGAGCAGTTCTTC
>12|TRBJ1-2|.|.|TRBV2
CASKGRYYGYTF
TGTGCCAGCAAGGGGAGGTACTATGGCTACACCTTC
>15|TRBJ2-1|.|TRBD2|TRBV9
CASSVVAGPNNEQFF
TGTGCCAGCAGCGTAGTAGCGGGGCCGAACAATGAGCAGTTCTTC
>19|TRBJ2-7|.|TRBD1|TRBV13
CASSFLLLMAPGQGDEQYF
TGTGCCAGCAGCTTTCTTTTGTTAATGGCCCCGGGACAGGGTGACGAGCAGTACTTC
>17|TRBJ2-3|.|.|TRBV4-1
CASIPRYSTSSTDTQYF
TGCGCCAGCATCCCAAGATACAGCACTAGCAGCACAGATACGCAGTATTTT
>16|TRBJ2-2|.|.|TRBV4-1
CASSQSGGANTGELFF
TGCGCCAGCAGCCAATCCGGCGGCGCGAACACCGGGGAGCTGTTTTTT
>14|TRBJ1-4|.|.|TRBV28
CASSFSQLNEKLFF
TGTGCCAGCAGTTTTTCGCAGTTAAATGAAAAACTGTTTTTT
>15|TRBJ1-2|.|.|TRBV5-1
CASSRSRQGNYGYTF
TGCGCCAGCAGCCGTAGTCGCCAGGGTAACTATGGCTACACCTTC
>16|TRBJ2-3|.|TRBD1|TRBV25-1
CASSGTGGIYGDTQYF
TGTGCCAGCAGTGGCACAGGGGGAATTTATGGAGATACGCAGTATTTT
>15|TRBJ2-5|.|.|TRBV7-2
CASSLGWQDQETQYF
TGTGCCAGCAGCCTTGGATGGCAGGACCAAGAGACCCAGTACTTC
>15|TRBJ1-5|few|TRBD1|TRBV4-2
CASSQELDRAQPQHF
TGTGCCAGCAGCCAAGAACTGGACAGGGCTCAGCCCCAGCATTTT
>14|TRBJ2-3|.|.|TRBV3-1/TRBV3-2
CASSRSQGSDTQYF
TGTGCCAGCAGCCGAAGTCAGGGGTCGGATACGCAGTATTTT
>13|TRBJ1-2|.|TRBD1|TRBV29-1
CSVEGGTGSGYTF
TGCAGCGTTGAAGGGGGGACAGGGAGTGGCTACACCTTC
>16|TRBJ2-3|.|TRBD2|TRBV24-1
CATSDSSSGGTDTQYF
TGTGCCACCAGTGATTCATCTAGCGGGGGCACAGATACGCAGTATTTT
>16|TRBJ1-1|.|.|TRBV7-2
CASSLDRDTLNTEAFF
TGTGCCAGCAGCTTAGATCGGGACACCTTGAACACTGAAGCTTTCTTT
>18|TRBJ1-3|.|TRBD1|TRBV10-1
CASSEGDSMANSGNTIYF
TGCGCCAGCAGTGAGGGGGACAGCATGGCGAATTCTGGAAACACCATATATTTT
>12|TRBJ2-7|.|.|TRBV18
CASSPLLREQYF
TGTGCCAGCTCACCCCTACTTCGGGAGCAGTACTTC
>14|TRBJ2-1|once|.|TRBV3-1/TRBV3-2
CASSQARGYNEQFF
TGTGCCAGCAGCCAAGCTAGAGGGTACAATGAGCAGTTCTTC
>14|TRBJ1-6|.|TRBD1|TRBV2
CASSAGQGRSPLHF
TGTGCCAGCAGCGCGGGACAGGGTCGGTCACCCCTCCACTTT
>12|TRBJ2-5|.|.|TRBV12-3/TRBV12-4
CASSNREETQYF
TGTGCCAGCAGCAACAGGGAAGAGACCCAGTACTTC
>12|TRBJ2-1|.|.|TRBV12-3/TRBV12-4
CASTLVRPLEFF
TGTGCCAGCACCCTTGTCCGGCCGCTAGAGTTCTTC
>14|TRBJ1-2|.|TRBD1|TRBV5-1
CASSGGQGEIGYTF
TGCGCCAGCAGCGGGGGACAGGGTGAGATTGGCTACACCTTC
>12|TRBJ2-7|once|.|TRBV12-3/TRBV12-4
CASSLSDYEQYF
TGTGCCAGCAGTTTAAGCGACTACGAGCAGTACTTC
>13|TRBJ2-5|.|.|TRBV19
CASSNRDQETQYF
TGTGCCAGTAGTAACCGGGACCAAGAGACCCAGTACTTC
>15|TRBJ2-7|.|.|TRBV10-3
CAISVPGGGTYEQYF
TGTGCCATCAGTGTTCCTGGTGGCGGCACCTACGAGCAGTACTTC
>14|TRBJ2-7|.|.|TRBV11-3
CASSLEFRWYEQYF
TGTGCCAGCAGCTTAGAGTTTCGGTGGTACGAGCAGTACTTC